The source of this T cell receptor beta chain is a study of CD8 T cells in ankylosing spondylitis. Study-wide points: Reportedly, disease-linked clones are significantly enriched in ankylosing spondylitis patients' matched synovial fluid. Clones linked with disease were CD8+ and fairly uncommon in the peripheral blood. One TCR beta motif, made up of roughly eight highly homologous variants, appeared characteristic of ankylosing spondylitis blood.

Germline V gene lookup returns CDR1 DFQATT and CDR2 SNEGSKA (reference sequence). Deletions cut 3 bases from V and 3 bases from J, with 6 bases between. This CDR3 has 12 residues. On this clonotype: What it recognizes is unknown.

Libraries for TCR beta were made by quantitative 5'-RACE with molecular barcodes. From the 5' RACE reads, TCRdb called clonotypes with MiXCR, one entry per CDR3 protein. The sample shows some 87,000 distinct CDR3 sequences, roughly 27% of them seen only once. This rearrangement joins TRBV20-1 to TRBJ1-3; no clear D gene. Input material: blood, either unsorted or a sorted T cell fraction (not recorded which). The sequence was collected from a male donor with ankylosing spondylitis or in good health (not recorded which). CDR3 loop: CSARGVGNTIYF. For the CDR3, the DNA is TGCAGTGCTAGGGGTGTTGGAAACACCATATATTTT.